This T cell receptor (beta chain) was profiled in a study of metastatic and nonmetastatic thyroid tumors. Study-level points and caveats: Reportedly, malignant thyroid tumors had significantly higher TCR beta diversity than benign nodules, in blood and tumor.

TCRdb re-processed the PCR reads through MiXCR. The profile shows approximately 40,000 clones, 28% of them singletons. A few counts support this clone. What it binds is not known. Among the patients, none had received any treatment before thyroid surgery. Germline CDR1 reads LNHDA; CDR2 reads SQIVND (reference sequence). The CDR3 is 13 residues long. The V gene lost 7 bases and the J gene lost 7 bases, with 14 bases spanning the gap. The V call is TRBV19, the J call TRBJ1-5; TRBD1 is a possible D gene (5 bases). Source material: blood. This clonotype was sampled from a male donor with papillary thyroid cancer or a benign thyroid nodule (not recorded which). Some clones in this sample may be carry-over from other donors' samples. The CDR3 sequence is CASKDMGEQPQHF. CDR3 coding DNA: TGTGCCAGTAAAGACATGGGGGAACAGCCCCAGCATTTT.